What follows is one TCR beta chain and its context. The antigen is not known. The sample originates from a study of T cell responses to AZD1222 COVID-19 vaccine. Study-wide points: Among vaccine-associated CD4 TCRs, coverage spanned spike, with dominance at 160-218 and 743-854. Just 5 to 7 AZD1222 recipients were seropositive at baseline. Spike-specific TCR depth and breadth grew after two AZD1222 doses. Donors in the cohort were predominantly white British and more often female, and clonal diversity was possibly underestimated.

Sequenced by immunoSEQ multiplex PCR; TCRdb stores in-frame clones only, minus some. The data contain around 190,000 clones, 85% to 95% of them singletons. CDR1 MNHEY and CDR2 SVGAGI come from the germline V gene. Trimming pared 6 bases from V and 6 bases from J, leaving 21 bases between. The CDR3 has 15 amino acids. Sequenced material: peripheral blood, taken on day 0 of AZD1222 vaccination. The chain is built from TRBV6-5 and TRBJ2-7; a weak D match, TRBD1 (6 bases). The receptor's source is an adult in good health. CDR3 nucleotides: TGTGCCAGCAGCCACGCGGCCAGGGGAGAGGCCGAGCAGTACTTC. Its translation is CASSHAARGEAEQYF.